This entry features one T cell receptor (beta chain) sequence. Sequenced by immunoSEQ multiplex PCR; TCRdb stores in-frame clones only, minus some. The data show 170,000 or so clones, 90% seen once. The data are from a study of control samples from healthy donors and cancer patients. This CDR3 has 16 amino acids. CDR1 ENHRY and CDR2 SYGVKD come from the germline V gene. The germline V and J ends were trimmed by 2 bases and 9 bases, with 20 bases remaining between them. Sequenced input: blood. This TCR was sampled from a woman aged 45-59 years in good health. V usage is TRBV10-3 and J usage is TRBJ2-1, with D tentatively TRBD2 (6 bases). CDR3 sequence reads: CAISEGLAFLMGEQFF. CDR3 coding DNA: TGTGCCATCAGTGAGGGGCTAGCGTTTTTGATGGGTGAGCAGTTCTTC.